This T cell receptor beta chain comes out of a study of blood T cells in healthy people across ages. Together with a sample-barcoded 5' primer, a J-beta primer mix was included in a second PCR lasting about 6 to 11 cycles. One entry per CDR3 protein results from TCRdb running MiXCR on the 5' RACE reads. The sample includes about 1.4 million distinct CDR3 sequences, 59% of them seen just once. This clonotype has more than one count but fewer than ten. The CDR3 runs 12 residues. Germline-derived CDR1 and CDR2 are SQVTM and ANQGSEA. V lost 6 bases to trimming and J lost 3 bases, with 12 bases between them.

The sequenced material came from blood. The source is a young man in good health. This chain links TRBV29-1 with TRBJ2-7; D might be TRBD1 or TRBD2, each matching 6 bases. The DNA of the CDR3 is TGCAGCGTGCGGGACACCCGCTACGAGCAGTACTTC. It translates to CSVRDTRYEQYF.